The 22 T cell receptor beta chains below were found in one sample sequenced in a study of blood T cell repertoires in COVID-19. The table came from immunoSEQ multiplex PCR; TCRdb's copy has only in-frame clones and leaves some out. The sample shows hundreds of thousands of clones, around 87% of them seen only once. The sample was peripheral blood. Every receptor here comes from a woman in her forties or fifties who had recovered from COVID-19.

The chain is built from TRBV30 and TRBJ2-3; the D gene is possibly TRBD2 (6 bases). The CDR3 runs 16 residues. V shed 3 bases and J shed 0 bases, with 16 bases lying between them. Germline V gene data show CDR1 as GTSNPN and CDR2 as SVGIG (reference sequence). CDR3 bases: TGTGCCTGGAGCGCCCCTAGGCGGGGAAGCACAGATACGCAGTATTTT. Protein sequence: CAWSAPRRGSTDTQYF.

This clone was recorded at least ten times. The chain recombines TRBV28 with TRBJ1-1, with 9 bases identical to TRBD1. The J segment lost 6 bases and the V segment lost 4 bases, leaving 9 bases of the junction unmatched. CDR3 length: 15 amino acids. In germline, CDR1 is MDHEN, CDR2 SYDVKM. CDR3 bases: TGTGCCAGCAGTTCGGGGGGGACAGGGAGTCCTGAAGCTTTCTTT. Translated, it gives CASSSGGTGSPEAFF.

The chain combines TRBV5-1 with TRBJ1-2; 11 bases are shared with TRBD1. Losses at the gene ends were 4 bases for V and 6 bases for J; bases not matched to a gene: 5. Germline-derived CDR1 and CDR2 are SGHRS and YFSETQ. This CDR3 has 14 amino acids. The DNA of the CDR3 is TGCGCCAGCAGCCAGAGGACAGGGGGCAATGGCTACACCTTC. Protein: CASSQRTGGNGYTF.

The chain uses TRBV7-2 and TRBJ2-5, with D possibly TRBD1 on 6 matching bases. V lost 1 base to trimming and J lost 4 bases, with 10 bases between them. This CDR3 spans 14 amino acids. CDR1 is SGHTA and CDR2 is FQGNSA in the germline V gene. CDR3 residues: CASSLVWGRETQYF. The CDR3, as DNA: TGTGCCAGCAGCTTAGTTTGGGGGCGAGAGACCCAGTACTTC. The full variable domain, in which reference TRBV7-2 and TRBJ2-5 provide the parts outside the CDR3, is GAGVSQSPSNKVTEKGKDVELRCDPISGHTALYWYRQSLGQGLEFLIYFQGNSAPDKSGLPSDRFSAERTGGSVSTLTIQRTQQEDSAVYLCASSLVWGRETQYFGPGTRLLVL.

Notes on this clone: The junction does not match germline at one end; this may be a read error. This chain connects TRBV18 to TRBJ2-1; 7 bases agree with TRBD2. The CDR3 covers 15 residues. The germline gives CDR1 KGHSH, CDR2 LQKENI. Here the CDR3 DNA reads TGTGCCAGCTCACCCGGACTACTAGCGCACAACGAGCAGTTCTTC. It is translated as CASSPGLLAHNEQFF. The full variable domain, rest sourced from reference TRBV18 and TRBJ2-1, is NAGVMQNPRHLVRRRGQEARLRCSPMKGHSHVYWYRQLPEEGLKFMVYLQKENIIDESGMPKERFSAEFPKEGPSILRIQQVVRGDSAAYFCASSPGLLAHNEQFFGPGTRLTVL.

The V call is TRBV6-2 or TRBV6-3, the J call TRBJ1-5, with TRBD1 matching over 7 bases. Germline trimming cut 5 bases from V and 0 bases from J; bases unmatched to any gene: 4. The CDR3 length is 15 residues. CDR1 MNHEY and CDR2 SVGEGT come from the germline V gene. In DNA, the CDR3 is TGTGCCAGCAGTACAGGGGAGTATAGCAATCAGCCCCAGCATTTT. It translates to CASSTGEYSNQPQHF.

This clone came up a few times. The CDR3 sequence is CASSQYRGRGTGELFF. In nucleotides, the CDR3 is TGTGCCAGCAGCCAATACAGGGGGAGAGGGACCGGGGAGCTGTTTTTT. The J gene is TRBJ2-2, the V gene TRBV3-1 (or the pseudogene TRBV3-2); 8 nucleotides align to TRBD1. V was clipped by 2 bases and J by 5 bases; unmatched bases: 7. This CDR3 spans 16 amino acids. Germline CDR1 is LGHDT and CDR2 is YNNKEL (reference sequence).

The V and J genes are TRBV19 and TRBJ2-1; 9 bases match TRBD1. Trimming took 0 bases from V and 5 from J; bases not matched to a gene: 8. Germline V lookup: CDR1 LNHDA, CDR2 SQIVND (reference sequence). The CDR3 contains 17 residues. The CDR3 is CASSIDRGTGLNNEQFF. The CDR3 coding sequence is TGTGCCAGTAGTATAGATCGGGGGACAGGGCTTAACAATGAGCAGTTCTTC.

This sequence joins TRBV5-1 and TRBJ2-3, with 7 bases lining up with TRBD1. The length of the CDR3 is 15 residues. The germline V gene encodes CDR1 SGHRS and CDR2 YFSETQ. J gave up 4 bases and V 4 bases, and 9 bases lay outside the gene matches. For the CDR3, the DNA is TGCGCCAGCAGCAAATCTGACAGGGTGGCAGATACGCAGTATTTT. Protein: CASSKSDRVADTQYF.

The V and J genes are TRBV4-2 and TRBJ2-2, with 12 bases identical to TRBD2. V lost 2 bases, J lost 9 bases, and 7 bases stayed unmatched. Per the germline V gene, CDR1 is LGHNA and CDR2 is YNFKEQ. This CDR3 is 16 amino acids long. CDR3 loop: CASSQRLAGDFRELFF. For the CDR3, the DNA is TGTGCCAGCAGCCAAAGACTAGCGGGAGATTTTAGGGAGCTGTTTTTT.

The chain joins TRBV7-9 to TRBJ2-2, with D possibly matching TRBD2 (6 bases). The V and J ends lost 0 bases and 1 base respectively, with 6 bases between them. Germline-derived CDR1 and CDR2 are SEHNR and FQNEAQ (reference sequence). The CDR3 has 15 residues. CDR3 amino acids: CASSLASGNTGELFF. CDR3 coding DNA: TGTGCCAGCAGCTTAGCTAGCGGGAACACCGGGGAGCTGTTTTTT.

CDR3 sequence: CASSPGTSPVSVHEQYF. The CDR3 coding sequence is TGCGCCAGCAGCCCGGGGACAAGCCCCGTCTCGGTCCACGAGCAGTACTTC. The chain joins TRBV5-1 to TRBJ2-7; TRBD1 might be the D (6 bases). The CDR3 is 17 residues long. V was clipped by 4 bases and J by 5 bases, with 25 bases between them. Germline loops: CDR1 SGHRS, CDR2 YFSETQ.

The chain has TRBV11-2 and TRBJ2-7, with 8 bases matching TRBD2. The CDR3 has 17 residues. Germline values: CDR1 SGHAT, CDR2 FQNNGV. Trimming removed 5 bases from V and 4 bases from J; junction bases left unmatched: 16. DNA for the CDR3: TGTGCCAGCAGCAAAAGGGGCGCGGGGGGCCCCCTTTACGAGCAGTACTTC. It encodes CASSKRGAGGPLYEQYF.

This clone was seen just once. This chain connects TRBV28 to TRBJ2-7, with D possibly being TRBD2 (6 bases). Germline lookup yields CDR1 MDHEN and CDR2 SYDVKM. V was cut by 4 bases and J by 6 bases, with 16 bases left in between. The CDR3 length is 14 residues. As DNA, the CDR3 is TGTGCCAGCAGTTCCTCGGGACTCTCGCTCGAGCAGTACTTC. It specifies CASSSSGLSLEQYF. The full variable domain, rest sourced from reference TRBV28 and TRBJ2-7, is DVKVTQSSRYLVKRTGEKVFLECVQDMDHENMFWYRQDPGLGLRLIYFSYDVKMKEKGDIPEGYSVSREKKERFSLILESASTNQTSMYLCASSSSGLSLEQYFGPGTRLTVT.

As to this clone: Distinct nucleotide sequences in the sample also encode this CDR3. The CDR3 is CASSGSGSYEQYF. The CDR3, as DNA: TGTGCCAGCAGCGGCTCTGGTTCCTACGAGCAGTACTTC. This chain joins TRBV7-2 and TRBJ2-7, with unresolved D. Germline V lookup: CDR1 SGHTA, CDR2 FQGNSA. This CDR3 has 13 residues. The ends were cut back, 5 bases at V and 1 base at J, with 9 bases in the middle.

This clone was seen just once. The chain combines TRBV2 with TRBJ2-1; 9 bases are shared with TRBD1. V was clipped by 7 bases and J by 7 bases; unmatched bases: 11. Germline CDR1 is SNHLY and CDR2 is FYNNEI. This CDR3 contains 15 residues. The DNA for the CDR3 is TGTGCCAGCACTCAAGGGACAGGGTTGTGGAATGAGCAGTTCTTC. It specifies CASTQGTGLWNEQFF.

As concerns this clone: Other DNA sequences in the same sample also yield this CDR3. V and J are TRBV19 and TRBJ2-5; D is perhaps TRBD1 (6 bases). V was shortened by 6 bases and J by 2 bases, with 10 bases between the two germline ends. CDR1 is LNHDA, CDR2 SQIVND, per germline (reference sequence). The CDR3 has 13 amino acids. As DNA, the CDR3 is TGTGCCAGTAGAAAACAGGGACAAGAGACCCAGTACTTC. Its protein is CASRKQGQETQYF. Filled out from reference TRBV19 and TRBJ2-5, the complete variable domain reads DGGITQSPKYLFRKEGQNVTLSCEQNLNHDAMYWYRQDPGQGLRLIYYSQIVNDFQKGDIAEGYSVSREKKESFPLTVTSAQKNPTAFYLCASRKQGQETQYFGPGTRLLVL.

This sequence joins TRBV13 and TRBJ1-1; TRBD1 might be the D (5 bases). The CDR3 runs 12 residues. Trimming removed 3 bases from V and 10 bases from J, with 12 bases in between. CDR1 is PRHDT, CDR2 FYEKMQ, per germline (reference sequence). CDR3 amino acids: CASSFLAGLAFF. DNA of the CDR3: TGTGCCAGCAGCTTCCTGGCAGGGCTAGCTTTCTTT.

CDR3 amino acids: CASSAGTHAEAFF. The DNA of the CDR3 is TGTGCCAGCAGTGCGGGGACGCACGCTGAAGCTTTCTTT. The rearrangement uses TRBV27 and TRBJ1-1; weak D call: TRBD1 (5 bases). The germline CDR1 and CDR2 sequences are MNHEY and SMNVEV (reference sequence). With 5 bases removed from V and 6 bases from J, the gap between germline ends came to 13 bases. The CDR3 spans 13 residues.

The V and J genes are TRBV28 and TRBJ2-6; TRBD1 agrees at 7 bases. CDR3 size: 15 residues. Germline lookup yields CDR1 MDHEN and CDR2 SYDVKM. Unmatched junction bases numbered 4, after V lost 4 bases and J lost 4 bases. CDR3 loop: CASSSTGPGANVLTF. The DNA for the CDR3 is TGTGCCAGCAGTTCGACAGGGCCCGGGGCCAACGTCCTGACTTTC.

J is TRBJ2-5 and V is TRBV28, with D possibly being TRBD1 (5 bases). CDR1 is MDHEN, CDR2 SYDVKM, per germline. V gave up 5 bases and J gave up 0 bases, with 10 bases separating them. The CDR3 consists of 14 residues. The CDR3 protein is CASSETANQETQYF. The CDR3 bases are TGTGCCAGCAGTGAGACAGCCAACCAAGAGACCCAGTACTTC.

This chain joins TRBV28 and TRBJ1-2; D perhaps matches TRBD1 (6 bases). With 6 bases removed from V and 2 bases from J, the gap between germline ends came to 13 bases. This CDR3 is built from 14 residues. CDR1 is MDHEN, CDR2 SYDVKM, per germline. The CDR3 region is CASRTGTLNYGYTF. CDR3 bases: TGTGCCAGCAGAACCGGGACACTCAACTATGGCTACACCTTC.